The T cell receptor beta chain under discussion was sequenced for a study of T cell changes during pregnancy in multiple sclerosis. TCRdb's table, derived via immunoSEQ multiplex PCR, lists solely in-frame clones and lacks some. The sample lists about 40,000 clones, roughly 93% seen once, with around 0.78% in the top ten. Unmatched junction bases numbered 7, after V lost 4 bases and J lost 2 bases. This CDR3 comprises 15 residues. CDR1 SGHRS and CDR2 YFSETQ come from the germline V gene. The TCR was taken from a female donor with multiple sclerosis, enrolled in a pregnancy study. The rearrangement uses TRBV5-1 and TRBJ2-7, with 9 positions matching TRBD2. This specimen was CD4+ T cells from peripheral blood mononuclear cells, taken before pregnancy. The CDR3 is CASSLKTSGPYEQYF. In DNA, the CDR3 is TGCGCCAGCAGCCTTAAGACTAGCGGTCCCTACGAGCAGTACTTC.